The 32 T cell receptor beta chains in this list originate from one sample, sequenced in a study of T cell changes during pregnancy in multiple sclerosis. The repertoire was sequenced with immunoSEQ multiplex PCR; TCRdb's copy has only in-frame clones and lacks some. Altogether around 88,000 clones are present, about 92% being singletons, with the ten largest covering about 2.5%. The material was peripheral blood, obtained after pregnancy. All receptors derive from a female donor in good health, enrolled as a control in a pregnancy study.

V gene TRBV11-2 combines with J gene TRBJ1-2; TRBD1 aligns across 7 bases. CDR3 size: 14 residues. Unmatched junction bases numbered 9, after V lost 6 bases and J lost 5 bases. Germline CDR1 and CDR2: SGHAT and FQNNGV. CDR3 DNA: TGTGCCAGCAGGGACGCCCGGACAGGATATGGCTACACCTTC. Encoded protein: CASRDARTGYGYTF.

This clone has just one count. In DNA, the CDR3 is TGTGCCAGCTCGGAATCAGGGGACACCGGGGAGCTGTTTTTT. Protein sequence: CASSESGDTGELFF. The chain recombines TRBV7-8 with TRBJ2-2, with a tentative D call TRBD1 (6 bases). CDR1 is SGHVS and CDR2 is FQNEAQ in the germline V gene. The CDR3 covers 14 residues. The V end lost 8 bases, the J end lost 3 bases, and 13 bases lay between the germline ends.

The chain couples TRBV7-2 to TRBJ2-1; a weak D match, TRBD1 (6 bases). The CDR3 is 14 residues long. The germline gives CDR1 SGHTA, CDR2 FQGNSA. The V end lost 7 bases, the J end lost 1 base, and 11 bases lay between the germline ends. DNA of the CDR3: TGTGCCAGCAAGCCGGGACATTCCTACAATGAGCAGTTCTTC. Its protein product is CASKPGHSYNEQFF.

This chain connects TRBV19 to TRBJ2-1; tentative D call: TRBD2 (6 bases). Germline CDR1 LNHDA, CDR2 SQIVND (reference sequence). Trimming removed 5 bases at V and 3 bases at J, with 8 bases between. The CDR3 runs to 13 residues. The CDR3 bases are TGTGCCAGTAGTGTTAGCGGCTACAATGAGCAGTTCTTC. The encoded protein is CASSVSGYNEQFF.

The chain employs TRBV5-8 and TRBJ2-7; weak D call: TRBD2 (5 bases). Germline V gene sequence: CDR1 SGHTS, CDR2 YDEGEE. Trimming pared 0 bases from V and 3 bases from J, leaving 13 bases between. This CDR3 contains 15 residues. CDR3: CASSLEGSVGYEQYF. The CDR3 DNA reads TGTGCCAGCAGCTTGGAAGGTAGCGTAGGCTACGAGCAGTACTTC.

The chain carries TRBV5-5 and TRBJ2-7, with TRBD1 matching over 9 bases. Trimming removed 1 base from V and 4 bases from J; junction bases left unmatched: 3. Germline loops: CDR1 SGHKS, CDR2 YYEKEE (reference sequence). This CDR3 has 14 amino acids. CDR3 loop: CASSLTGGVYEQYF. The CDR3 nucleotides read TGTGCCAGCAGCTTGACAGGGGGCGTATACGAGCAGTACTTC.

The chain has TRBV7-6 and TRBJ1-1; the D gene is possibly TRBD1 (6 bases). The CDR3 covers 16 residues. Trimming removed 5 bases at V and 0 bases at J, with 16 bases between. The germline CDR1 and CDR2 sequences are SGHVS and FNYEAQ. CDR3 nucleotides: TGTGCCAGCAGCCCCCGGGGGGCCGGAGTGAACACTGAAGCTTTCTTT. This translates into CASSPRGAGVNTEAFF.

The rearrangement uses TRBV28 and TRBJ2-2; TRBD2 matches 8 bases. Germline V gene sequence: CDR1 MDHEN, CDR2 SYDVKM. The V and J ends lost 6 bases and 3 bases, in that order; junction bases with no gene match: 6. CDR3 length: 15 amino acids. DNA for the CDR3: TGTGCCAGCAGCTTAGCGGGGATCGACACCGGGGAGCTGTTTTTT. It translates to CASSLAGIDTGELFF.

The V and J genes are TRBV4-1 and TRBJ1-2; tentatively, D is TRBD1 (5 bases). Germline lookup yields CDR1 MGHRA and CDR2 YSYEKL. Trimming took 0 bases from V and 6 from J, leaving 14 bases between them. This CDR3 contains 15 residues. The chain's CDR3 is CASSQDDSGGNGYTF. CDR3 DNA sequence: TGCGCCAGCAGCCAAGATGATTCGGGGGGAAATGGCTACACCTTC.

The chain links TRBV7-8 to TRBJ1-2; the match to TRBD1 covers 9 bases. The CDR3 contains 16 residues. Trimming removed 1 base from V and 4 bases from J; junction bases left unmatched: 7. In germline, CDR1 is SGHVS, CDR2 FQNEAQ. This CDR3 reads CASSLGGQGRGYGYTF. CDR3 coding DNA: TGTGCCAGCAGCTTAGGGGGACAGGGCCGAGGCTATGGCTACACCTTC.

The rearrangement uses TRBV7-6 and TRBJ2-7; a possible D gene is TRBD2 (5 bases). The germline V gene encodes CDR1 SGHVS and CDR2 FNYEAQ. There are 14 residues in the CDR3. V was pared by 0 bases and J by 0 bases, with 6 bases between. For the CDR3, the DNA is TGTGCCAGCAGCTTAGCGGAGGACTCCTACGAGCAGTACTTC. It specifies CASSLAEDSYEQYF.

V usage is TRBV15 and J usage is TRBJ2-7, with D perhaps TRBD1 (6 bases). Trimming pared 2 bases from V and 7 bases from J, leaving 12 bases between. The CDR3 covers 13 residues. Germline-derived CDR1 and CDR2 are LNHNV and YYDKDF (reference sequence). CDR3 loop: CATSRFTGLEQYF. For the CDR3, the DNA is TGTGCCACCAGCAGATTTACAGGGTTGGAGCAGTACTTC. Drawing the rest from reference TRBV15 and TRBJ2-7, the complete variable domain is DAMVIQNPRYQVTQFGKPVTLSCSQTLNHNVMYWYQQKSSQAPKLLFHYYDKDFNNEADTPDNFQSRRPNTSFCFLDIRSPGLGDTAMYLCATSRFTGLEQYFGPGTRLTVT.

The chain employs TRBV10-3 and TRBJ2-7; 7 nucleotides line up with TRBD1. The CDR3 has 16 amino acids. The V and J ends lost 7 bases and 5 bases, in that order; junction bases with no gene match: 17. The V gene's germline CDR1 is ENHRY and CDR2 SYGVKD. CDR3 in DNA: TGTGCCATCACCAGAACAGAGGACAGGTTAAATAACGAGCAGTACTTC. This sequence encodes CAITRTEDRLNNEQYF.

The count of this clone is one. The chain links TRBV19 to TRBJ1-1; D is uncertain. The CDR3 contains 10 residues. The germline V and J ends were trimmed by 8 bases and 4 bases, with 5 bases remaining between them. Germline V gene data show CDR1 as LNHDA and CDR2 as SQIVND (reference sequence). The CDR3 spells CASGRTEAFF. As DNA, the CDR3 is TGTGCCAGTGGGCGCACTGAAGCTTTCTTT.

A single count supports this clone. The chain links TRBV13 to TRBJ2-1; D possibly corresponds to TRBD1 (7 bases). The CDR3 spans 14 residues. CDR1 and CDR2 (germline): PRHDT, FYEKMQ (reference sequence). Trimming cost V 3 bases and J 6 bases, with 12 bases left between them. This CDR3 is CASSFAGGGNEQFF. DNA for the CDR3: TGTGCCAGCAGCTTCGCAGGGGGAGGCAATGAGCAGTTCTTC.

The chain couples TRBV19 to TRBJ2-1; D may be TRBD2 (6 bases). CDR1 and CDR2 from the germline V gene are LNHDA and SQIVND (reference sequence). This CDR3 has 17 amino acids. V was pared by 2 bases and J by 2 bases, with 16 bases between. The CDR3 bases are TGTGCCAGTAGTATACCCACCTTGGGCGGGGCCTACAATGAGCAGTTCTTC. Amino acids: CASSIPTLGGAYNEQFF.

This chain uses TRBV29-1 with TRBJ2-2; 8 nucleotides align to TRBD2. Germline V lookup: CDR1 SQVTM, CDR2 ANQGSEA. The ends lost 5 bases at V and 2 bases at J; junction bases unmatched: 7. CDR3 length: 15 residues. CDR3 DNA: TGCAGCGTTCTGGGGCGGGGGGATAACACCGGGGAGCTGTTTTTT. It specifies CSVLGRGDNTGELFF.

The chain's CDR3 is CASSLRPQASGGADTQYF. The CDR3 bases are TGCGCCAGCAGCTTGCGGCCCCAGGCTAGCGGGGGGGCAGATACGCAGTATTTT. The V gene is TRBV5-1, the J gene TRBJ2-3, with 12 nucleotides matching TRBD2. Trimming cost V 1 base and J 4 bases; bases outside gene matches: 10. Germline values: CDR1 SGHRS, CDR2 YFSETQ. CDR3 length: 18 residues.

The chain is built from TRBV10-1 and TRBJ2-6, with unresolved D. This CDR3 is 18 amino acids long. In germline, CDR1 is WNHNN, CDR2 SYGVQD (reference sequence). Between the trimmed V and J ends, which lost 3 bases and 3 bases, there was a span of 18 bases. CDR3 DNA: TGCGCCAGCAGTGACCCCCGGGTTCCTGGTGGTGGGGCCAACGTCCTGACTTTC. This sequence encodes CASSDPRVPGGGANVLTF.

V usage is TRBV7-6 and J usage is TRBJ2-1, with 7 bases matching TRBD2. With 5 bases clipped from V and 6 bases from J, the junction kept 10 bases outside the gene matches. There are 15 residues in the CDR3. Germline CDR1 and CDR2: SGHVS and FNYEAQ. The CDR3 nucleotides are TGTGCCAGCAGCCTTTTTAGTGGGAGGGGCAATGAGCAGTTCTTC. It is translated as CASSLFSGRGNEQFF. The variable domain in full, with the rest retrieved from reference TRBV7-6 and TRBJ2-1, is GAGVSQSPRYKVTKRGQDVALRCDPISGHVSLYWYRQALGQGPEFLTYFNYEAQQDKSGLPNDRFSAERPEGSISTLTIQRTEQRDSAMYRCASSLFSGRGNEQFFGPGTRLTVL.

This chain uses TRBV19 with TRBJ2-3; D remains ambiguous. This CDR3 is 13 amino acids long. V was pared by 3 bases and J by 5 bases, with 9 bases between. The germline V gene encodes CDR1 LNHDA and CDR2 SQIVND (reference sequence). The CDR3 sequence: CASSMTRQDTQYF. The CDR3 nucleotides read TGTGCCAGTAGTATGACACGGCAAGATACGCAGTATTTT. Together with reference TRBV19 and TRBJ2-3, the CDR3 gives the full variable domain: DGGITQSPKYLFRKEGQNVTLSCEQNLNHDAMYWYRQDPGQGLRLIYYSQIVNDFQKGDIAEGYSVSREKKESFPLTVTSAQKNPTAFYLCASSMTRQDTQYFGPGTRLTVL.

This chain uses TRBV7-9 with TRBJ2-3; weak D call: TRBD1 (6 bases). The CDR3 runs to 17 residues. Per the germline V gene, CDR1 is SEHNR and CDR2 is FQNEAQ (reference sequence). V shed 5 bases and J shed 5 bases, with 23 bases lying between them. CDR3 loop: CASSQTWDKNYGDTQYF. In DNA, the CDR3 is TGTGCCAGCAGCCAAACCTGGGACAAAAATTATGGAGATACGCAGTATTTT.

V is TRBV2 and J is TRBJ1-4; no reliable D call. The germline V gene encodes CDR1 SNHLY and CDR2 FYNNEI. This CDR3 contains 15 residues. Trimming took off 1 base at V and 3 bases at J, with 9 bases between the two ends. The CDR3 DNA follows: TGTGCCAGCAGTGAAGGATTTACAGCTAATGAAAAACTGTTTTTT. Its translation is CASSEGFTANEKLFF.

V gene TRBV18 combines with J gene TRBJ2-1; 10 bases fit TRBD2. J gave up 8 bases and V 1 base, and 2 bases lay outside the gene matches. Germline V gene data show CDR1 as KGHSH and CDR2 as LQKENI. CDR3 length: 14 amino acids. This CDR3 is CASSPQRGGHEQFF. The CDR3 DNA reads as TGTGCCAGCTCACCACAGCGGGGGGGTCATGAGCAGTTCTTC.

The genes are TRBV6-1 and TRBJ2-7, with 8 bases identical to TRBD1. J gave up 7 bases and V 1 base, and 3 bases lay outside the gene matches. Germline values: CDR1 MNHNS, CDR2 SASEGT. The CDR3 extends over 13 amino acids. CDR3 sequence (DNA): TGTGCCAGCAGTGAAGGGACAGGGAAGGAGCAGTACTTC. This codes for CASSEGTGKEQYF.

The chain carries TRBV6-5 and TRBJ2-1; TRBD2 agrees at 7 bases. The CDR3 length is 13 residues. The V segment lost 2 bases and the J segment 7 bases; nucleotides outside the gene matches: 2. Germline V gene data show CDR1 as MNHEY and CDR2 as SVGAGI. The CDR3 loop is CASSYGGGNEQFF. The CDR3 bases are TGTGCCAGCAGTTACGGGGGGGGGAATGAGCAGTTCTTC.

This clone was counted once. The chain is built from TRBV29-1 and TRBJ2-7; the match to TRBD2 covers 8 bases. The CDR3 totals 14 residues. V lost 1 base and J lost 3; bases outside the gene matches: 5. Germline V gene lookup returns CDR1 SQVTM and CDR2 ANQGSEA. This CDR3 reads CSVEVGGGLYEQYF. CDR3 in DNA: TGCAGCGTTGAAGTCGGGGGGGGCCTCTACGAGCAGTACTTC.

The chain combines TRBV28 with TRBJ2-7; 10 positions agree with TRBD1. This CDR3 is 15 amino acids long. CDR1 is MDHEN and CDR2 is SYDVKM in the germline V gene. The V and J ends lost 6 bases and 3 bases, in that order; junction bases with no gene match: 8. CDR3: CASSFPGTGVYEQYF. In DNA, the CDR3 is TGTGCCAGCAGCTTTCCCGGGACAGGGGTCTACGAGCAGTACTTC.

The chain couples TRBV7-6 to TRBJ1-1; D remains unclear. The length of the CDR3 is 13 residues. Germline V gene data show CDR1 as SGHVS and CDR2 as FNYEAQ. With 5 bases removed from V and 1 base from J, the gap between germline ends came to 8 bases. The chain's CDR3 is CASSARQNTEAFF. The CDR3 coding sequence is TGTGCCAGCAGCGCCCGACAGAACACTGAAGCTTTCTTT.

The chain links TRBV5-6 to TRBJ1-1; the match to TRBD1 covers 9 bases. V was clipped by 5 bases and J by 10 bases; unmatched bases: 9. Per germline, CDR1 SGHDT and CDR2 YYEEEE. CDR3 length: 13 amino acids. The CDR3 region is CASSRDRVMGAFF. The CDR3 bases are TGTGCCAGCAGTCGGGACAGGGTGATGGGAGCTTTCTTT.

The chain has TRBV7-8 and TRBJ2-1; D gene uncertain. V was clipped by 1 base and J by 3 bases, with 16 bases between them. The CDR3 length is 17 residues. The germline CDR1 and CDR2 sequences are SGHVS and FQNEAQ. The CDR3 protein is CASSLDGRRKDYNEQFF. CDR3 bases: TGTGCCAGCAGCTTAGATGGGCGCCGGAAAGACTACAATGAGCAGTTCTTC.

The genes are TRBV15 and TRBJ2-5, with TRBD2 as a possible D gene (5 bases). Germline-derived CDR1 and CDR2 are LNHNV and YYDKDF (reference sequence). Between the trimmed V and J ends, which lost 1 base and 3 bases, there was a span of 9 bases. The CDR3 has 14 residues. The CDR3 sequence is CATSRADSEETQYF. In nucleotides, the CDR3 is TGTGCCACCAGCAGAGCGGATAGCGAAGAGACCCAGTACTTC.